The sequence of this TCR beta chain was determined in a study of post-analysis software for immune sequencing data. The V end lost 0 bases, the J end lost 3 bases, and 13 bases lay between the germline ends. Germline CDR1 is DFQATT and CDR2 is SNEGSKA (reference sequence). CDR3 length: 15 amino acids. On this clonotype itself: Its antigen is unknown.

Unique molecular identifiers featured in each of the TCR beta cDNA libraries. One entry per CDR3 protein results from TCRdb running MiXCR on the PCR reads. The sample has hundreds of thousands of distinct CDR3 sequences; 25% to 30% are singletons. Findings of the study overall: A few TRBV segments appeared more often in patients than in controls, and TRBV5-6, TRBV5-1 and TRBV20-1 were among these.

The chain is built from TRBV20-1 and TRBJ2-3; possible D gene TRBD1, 5 bases. Sequenced material: blood. The origin of this receptor is a girl aged 10-17 years with multiple sclerosis. The CDR3 DNA is TGCAGTGCTAGAGATCAGGGCAGGGCAACAGATACGCAGTATTTT. Translated: CSARDQGRATDTQYF.